This TCR beta chain was found in a study of blood T cell repertoires in COVID-19. The CDR3 extends over 14 amino acids. Germline assignment: CDR1 MNHEY and CDR2 SMNVEV (reference sequence). Trimming removed 2 bases from V and 4 bases from J, with 11 bases in between. Sequenced by immunoSEQ multiplex PCR; TCRdb stores in-frame clones only, minus some. The repertoire includes 120,000 or so clones, about four fifths of them detected once, and approximately 16% sits in the top ten. The chain links TRBV27 to TRBJ1-1, with D hard to call. The TCR sequence derives from a woman in her 50s with acute or convalescent COVID-19. Source material: peripheral blood. CDR3 coding DNA: TGTGCCAGCAGTTTAAAGTTTCTGAGCACTGAAGCTTTCTTT. It yields the protein CASSLKFLSTEAFF.